These 16 T cell receptor beta chains originate from one sample sequenced in a study of T cells after posttransplantation cyclophosphamide. Using immunoSEQ multiplex PCR, the repertoire was profiled, and TCRdb retains in-frame clones only, with some absent. The sample holds roughly 23,000 clones, around 98% seen once. The naive gate required viable CD3+CD4+ or CD3+CD8+ cells with CCR7+CD45RA+CD45RO-CD95-CD27+CD28+ phenotype. Sequenced: naive CD4+ T cells sorted from PBMCs. These TCRs come from a man aged 45 to 65 in good health, CMV-negative, and a related stem cell transplant donor.

This clone was detected only a few times. The chain joins TRBV10-3 to TRBJ1-4, with a tentative D call TRBD1 (5 bases). CDR1 is ENHRY and CDR2 is SYGVKD in the germline V gene. Trimming removed 3 bases at V and 8 bases at J, with 10 bases between. CDR3 length: 13 amino acids. The CDR3 region is CAISETKGEKLFF. CDR3 bases: TGTGCCATCAGTGAAACTAAGGGGGAAAAACTGTTTTTT.

The chain links TRBV7-2 to TRBJ1-5; no firm D call. The CDR3 is 12 amino acids. CDR1 and CDR2 from the germline V gene are SGHTA and FQGNSA. Trimming took 6 bases from V and 6 from J, leaving 9 bases between them. As DNA, the CDR3 is TGTGCCAGCAGTCGGGTCGGTCAGCCCCAGCATTTT. Translated, it gives CASSRVGQPQHF.

This clone was observed a single time. The V gene is TRBV7-7, the J gene TRBJ2-7, with D unclear. CDR1 and CDR2 (germline): SSHAT, FNYEAQ (reference sequence). V gave up 5 bases and J gave up 1 base, with 12 bases separating them. This CDR3 region has 14 residues. The CDR3 loop reads CASSPGSPSYEQYF. CDR3 nucleotide sequence: TGTGCCAGCAGCCCGGGTTCTCCTTCCTACGAGCAGTACTTC.

V usage is TRBV19 and J usage is TRBJ2-3; TRBD2 matches at 9 bases. Per germline, CDR1 LNHDA and CDR2 SQIVND (reference sequence). This CDR3 spans 16 amino acids. V lost 3 bases, J lost 3 bases, and 7 bases stayed unmatched. In DNA, the CDR3 is TGTGCCAGTAGTATTTTAGCGGGGGCGGGAACAGATACGCAGTATTTT. It is translated as CASSILAGAGTDTQYF. The entire variable domain, with the rest obtained from reference TRBV19 and TRBJ2-3, is as follows: DGGITQSPKYLFRKEGQNVTLSCEQNLNHDAMYWYRQDPGQGLRLIYYSQIVNDFQKGDIAEGYSVSREKKESFPLTVTSAQKNPTAFYLCASSILAGAGTDTQYFGPGTRLTVL.

This chain links TRBV7-9 with TRBJ2-3; 13 bases line up with TRBD2. Trimming at V came to 5 bases and at J to 1 base, leaving 3 bases not matched to a gene. Germline V gene data show CDR1 as SEHNR and CDR2 as FQNEAQ (reference sequence). CDR3 length: 16 residues. The CDR3 sequence is CASSTGLAGGTDTQYF. CDR3 nucleotide sequence: TGTGCCAGCAGCACTGGACTAGCGGGGGGCACAGATACGCAGTATTTT.

This rearrangement joins TRBV6-6 to TRBJ1-1, with 10 positions matching TRBD1. This CDR3 has 13 amino acids. J gave up 7 bases and V 5 bases, and 4 bases lay outside the gene matches. The germline V gene encodes CDR1 MNHNY and CDR2 SVGAGI (reference sequence). CDR3 sequence reads: CASSADRGREAFF. DNA for the CDR3: TGTGCCAGCAGTGCCGACAGGGGGCGTGAAGCTTTCTTT.

The gene calls are TRBV2 and TRBJ2-7; no clear D. Between the trimmed V and J ends, which lost 2 bases and 0 bases, there was a span of 8 bases. The V gene's germline CDR1 is SNHLY and CDR2 FYNNEI. This CDR3 spans 14 amino acids. The CDR3 here is CASSERVSSYEQYF. CDR3 coding DNA: TGTGCCAGCAGTGAACGGGTATCCTCCTACGAGCAGTACTTC. Filled out from reference TRBV2 and TRBJ2-7, the complete variable domain reads EPEVTQTPSHQVTQMGQEVILRCVPISNHLYFYWYRQILGQKVEFLVSFYNNEISEKSEIFDDQFSVERPDGSNFTLKIRSTKLEDSAMYFCASSERVSSYEQYFGPGTRLTVT.

The chain combines TRBV12-5 with TRBJ2-1, with 8 bases aligning to TRBD1. With V trimmed by 4 bases and J by 3 bases, 8 bases remained unmatched. Germline loops: CDR1 LGHNT, CDR2 FRNRAP. This CDR3 spans 16 amino acids. CDR3 nucleotide sequence: TGTGCTAGTGGTTGGACGGGACAGGCGAACTACAATGAGCAGTTCTTC. It specifies CASGWTGQANYNEQFF. The variable domain in full, with the rest retrieved from reference TRBV12-5 and TRBJ2-1, is DARVTQTPRHKVTEMGQEVTMRCQPILGHNTVFWYRQTMMQGLELLAYFRNRAPLDDSGMPKDRFSAEMPDATLATLKIQPSEPRDSAVYFCASGWTGQANYNEQFFGPGTRLTVL.

The chain links TRBV4-1 to TRBJ2-5, with D possibly being TRBD2 (6 bases). The V end was cut by 4 bases, the J end by 4 bases, with 16 bases between. The germline CDR1 and CDR2 sequences are MGHRA and YSYEKL. CDR3 length: 15 amino acids. The CDR3 nucleotides read TGCGCCAGCAGCCGGATGGGACTCGGGGTAGAGACCCAGTACTTC. Its translation: CASSRMGLGVETQYF.

This clone appeared a few times. This chain uses TRBV5-1 with TRBJ1-2; TRBD1 matches 7 bases. Losses at the gene ends were 3 bases for V and 8 bases for J; bases not matched to a gene: 7. CDR3 size: 13 residues. The germline gives CDR1 SGHRS, CDR2 YFSETQ. The CDR3 spells CASSWRQGQGYTF. The DNA of the CDR3 is TGCGCCAGCAGCTGGAGACAGGGTCAAGGCTACACCTTC.

This chain connects TRBV19 to TRBJ2-7; TRBD2 agrees at 10 bases. The junction had 6 bases not matched to a gene; V was cut back by 0 bases and J by 1 base. CDR1 is LNHDA and CDR2 is SQIVND in the germline V gene (reference sequence). This CDR3 has 17 amino acids. CDR3 region: CASSIDPLAGASYEQYF. In DNA form, the CDR3 reads TGTGCCAGTAGTATAGATCCCCTAGCGGGAGCGTCCTACGAGCAGTACTTC.

This chain uses TRBV5-5 with TRBJ2-7; TRBD1 agrees at 10 bases. After removal of 4 bases from V and 3 bases from J, the junction contained 7 bases not matched to a gene. The CDR3 is 15 amino acids. Germline V CDR1 and CDR2: SGHKS, YYEKEE (reference sequence). CDR3 nucleotides: TGTGCCAGCAGCCCTCAGGGACAGGGGTTCTACGAGCAGTACTTC. Amino acids: CASSPQGQGFYEQYF.

The V gene is TRBV14, the J gene TRBJ1-1; 7 bases map to TRBD1. Germline V gene sequence: CDR1 SGHDN, CDR2 FVKESK. Trimming cost V 4 bases and J 1 base; bases outside gene matches: 3. CDR3 size: 14 residues. In nucleotides, the CDR3 is TGTGCCAGCAGCCTGGGACAGACGAACACTGAAGCTTTCTTT. Residues: CASSLGQTNTEAFF.

This chain joins TRBV5-1 and TRBJ2-4; TRBD1 matches at 8 bases. The CDR3 consists of 15 residues. V was pared by 4 bases and J by 3 bases, with 6 bases of the junction left unmatched. Germline CDR1 and CDR2: SGHRS and YFSETQ. The CDR3 bases are TGCGCCAGCAGCCCGGACAGGGTCCGCAAAAACATTCAGTACTTC. Translating gives CASSPDRVRKNIQYF.

This clone has just one count. The chain has TRBV5-6 and TRBJ1-4, with 7 bases that match TRBD1. V dropped 5 bases and J dropped 7; count of bases not matched to a gene: 8. Germline-derived CDR1 and CDR2 are SGHDT and YYEEEE. This CDR3 spans 14 amino acids. The CDR3 protein is CASSVTGEVEKLFF. The CDR3 DNA reads TGTGCCAGCAGTGTCACAGGGGAGGTTGAAAAACTGTTTTTT. Together with reference TRBV5-6 and TRBJ1-4, the CDR3 gives the full variable domain: DAGVTQSPTHLIKTRGQQVTLRCSPKSGHDTVSWYQQALGQGPQFIFQYYEEEERQRGNFPDRFSGHQFPNYSSELNVNALLLGDSALYLCASSVTGEVEKLFFGSGTQLSVL.

The chain recombines TRBV6-4 with TRBJ2-3, with 11 bases matching TRBD2. CDR1 and CDR2 (germline): MRHNA, SNTAGT. This CDR3 has 15 residues. Trimming took 5 bases from V and 4 from J; bases not matched to a gene: 5. CDR3 in amino acids: CASSLLAGVSDTQYF. The CDR3 coding sequence is TGTGCCAGCAGTTTACTAGCGGGGGTTTCAGATACGCAGTATTTT.